These T cell receptor beta chains were read from a single sample in a study of response to subunit inactivated influenza vaccine. TCRdb reprocessed the RT-PCR reads with MiXCR, giving one entry per CDR3 protein. The table records just under 250,000 distinct CDR3 sequences, more than 10% of them present only once. Sample: non-naive T cells sorted from PBMCs, taken 14 to 15 days before vaccination. These receptors were taken from a middle-aged man who received an inactivated influenza vaccine. Each CDR3 is given with its conserved first and last residue. D genes are given only for firm matches. Clone size, where shown, is once, few, many, or a class for clones that have expanded.

clone_size: few; v_call: TRBV7-2; d_call: TRBD1; j_call: TRBJ2-3; cdr3_nt: TGTGCCAGCAGCGACGGACAGGGCGCCTATACGCAGTATTTT; cdr3_aa: CASSDGQGAYTQYF
clone_size: .; v_call: TRBV20-1; d_call: .; j_call: TRBJ1-1; cdr3_nt: TGCAGTGCTGATACAGGGATGGGGTTTAGTACTGAAGCTTTCTTT; cdr3_aa: CSADTGMGFSTEAFF
clone_size: few; v_call: TRBV7-9; d_call: .; j_call: TRBJ1-2; cdr3_nt: TGTGCCAGCAGCTTAACCGGGGTTGAGGAAGATAACTATGGCTACACCTTC; cdr3_aa: CASSLTGVEEDNYGYTF
clone_size: few; v_call: TRBV28; d_call: .; j_call: TRBJ1-2; cdr3_nt: TGTGCCAGCAGTTTAGAAGGAGGGGGACGAGGCTACACCTTC; cdr3_aa: CASSLEGGGRGYTF
clone_size: few; v_call: TRBV29-1; d_call: .; j_call: TRBJ2-1; cdr3_nt: TGCAGCGGAGGCAAGGTCCTCTCCTACAATGAGCAGTTCTTC; cdr3_aa: CSGGKVLSYNEQFF
clone_size: .; v_call: TRBV20-1; d_call: .; j_call: TRBJ2-7; cdr3_nt: TGCAGTGCTAGCGCCGGCGGGGATCCCTACGAGCAGTACTTC; cdr3_aa: CSASAGGDPYEQYF
clone_size: .; v_call: TRBV7-9; d_call: .; j_call: TRBJ1-2; cdr3_nt: TGTGCCAGCAGTGACCCCGGAGGCTATGGCTACACCTTC; cdr3_aa: CASSDPGGYGYTF
clone_size: .; v_call: TRBV5-5; d_call: .; j_call: TRBJ2-1; cdr3_nt: TGTGCCAGCACTGTAGGCCCCGTCAATGAGCAGTTCTTC; cdr3_aa: CASTVGPVNEQFF
clone_size: few; v_call: TRBV18; d_call: .; j_call: TRBJ1-3; cdr3_nt: TGTGCCAGCTCACCGGACGTCGTTTACTCTGGAAACACCATATATTTT; cdr3_aa: CASSPDVVYSGNTIYF
clone_size: many; v_call: TRBV5-1; d_call: .; j_call: TRBJ1-1; cdr3_nt: TGCGCCAGCAGCCCGGGTGGTCAGAACACTGAAGCTTTCTTT; cdr3_aa: CASSPGGQNTEAFF
clone_size: .; v_call: TRBV12-3/TRBV12-4; d_call: .; j_call: TRBJ2-3; cdr3_nt: TGTGCCAGCAGTCCATCAGGGGCAGATACGCAGTATTTT; cdr3_aa: CASSPSGADTQYF
clone_size: few; v_call: TRBV4-1; d_call: TRBD1; j_call: TRBJ1-6; cdr3_nt: TGCGCCAGCAGCCAGACTACAGGGGCCCGAAATTCACCCCTCCACTTT; cdr3_aa: CASSQTTGARNSPLHF
clone_size: .; v_call: TRBV6-1; d_call: .; j_call: TRBJ1-5; cdr3_nt: TGTGCCAGCTGCCCCATGGCCGGCAATCAGCCCCAGCATTTT; cdr3_aa: CASCPMAGNQPQHF
clone_size: many; v_call: TRBV15; d_call: .; j_call: TRBJ1-4; cdr3_nt: TGTGCCACCAGCAGAGATCGAGGGTTGCGGTATAATGAAAAACTGTTTTTT; cdr3_aa: CATSRDRGLRYNEKLFF
clone_size: few; v_call: TRBV15; d_call: .; j_call: TRBJ2-6; cdr3_nt: TGTGCCACCAGCCCAACGAAGGAACAGGCTGGGGCCAACGTCCTGACTTTC; cdr3_aa: CATSPTKEQAGANVLTF
clone_size: few; v_call: TRBV2; d_call: .; j_call: TRBJ2-7; cdr3_nt: TGTGCCAGCACTTCCCGGGACAACTCCTACGAGCAGTACTTC; cdr3_aa: CASTSRDNSYEQYF
clone_size: .; v_call: TRBV7-9; d_call: .; j_call: TRBJ1-2; cdr3_nt: TGTGCCAGCAGCGAGGGGGATGGCTACACCTTC; cdr3_aa: CASSEGDGYTF
clone_size: many; v_call: TRBV24-1; d_call: TRBD2; j_call: TRBJ2-2; cdr3_nt: TGTGCCACCAGTGGACCTGGCGGGAGGGCCACCGGGGAGCTGTTTTTT; cdr3_aa: CATSGPGGRATGELFF
clone_size: .; v_call: TRBV30; d_call: .; j_call: TRBJ2-1; cdr3_nt: TGTGCCTGGAAGGGAGTGAGTGGTGAGCAGTTCTTC; cdr3_aa: CAWKGVSGEQFF
clone_size: .; v_call: TRBV29-1; d_call: .; j_call: TRBJ2-1; cdr3_nt: TGCAGCGTGGCCATAGGGGGGGCAGGTAATGAGCAGTTCTTC; cdr3_aa: CSVAIGGAGNEQFF
clone_size: few; v_call: TRBV6-1; d_call: TRBD1; j_call: TRBJ2-7; cdr3_nt: TGTGCCAGCAGCCGAGGACAGGCGTACGAGCAGTACTTC; cdr3_aa: CASSRGQAYEQYF
clone_size: many; v_call: TRBV2; d_call: TRBD2; j_call: TRBJ2-1; cdr3_nt: TGTGCCAGCAGCTGGACTAGCGGGGTATACAATGAGCAGTTCTTC; cdr3_aa: CASSWTSGVYNEQFF
clone_size: .; v_call: TRBV25-1; d_call: TRBD1; j_call: TRBJ2-5; cdr3_nt: TGTGCCAGCAGTGAATATAGCGGGACAGGGGGGACCTTCCGGAGGGATCAAGAGACCCAGTACTTC; cdr3_aa: CASSEYSGTGGTFRRDQETQYF
clone_size: .; v_call: TRBV10-3; d_call: .; j_call: TRBJ1-5; cdr3_nt: TGTGCCATCAGTGAAGCGGAAAATCAGCCCCAGCATTTT; cdr3_aa: CAISEAENQPQHF
clone_size: .; v_call: TRBV7-9; d_call: .; j_call: TRBJ2-5; cdr3_nt: TGTGCCAGCAGCCCAAGGGGGGGCCGGAGGGAGACCCAGTACTTC; cdr3_aa: CASSPRGGRRETQYF
clone_size: many; v_call: TRBV29-1; d_call: .; j_call: TRBJ1-1; cdr3_nt: TGCAGCGCAAGGCCCCCTAACACTGAAGCTTTCTTT; cdr3_aa: CSARPPNTEAFF
clone_size: many; v_call: TRBV3-1; d_call: .; j_call: TRBJ2-6; cdr3_nt: TGTGCCAGCAGCCAAGATATGACTGGGGCCAACGTCCTGACTTTC; cdr3_aa: CASSQDMTGANVLTF
clone_size: few; v_call: TRBV7-2; d_call: .; j_call: TRBJ1-6; cdr3_nt: TGTGCCAGCAGCTTAGGTCCCTCCAGCACCATTTCACCCCTCCACTTT; cdr3_aa: CASSLGPSSTISPLHF
clone_size: few; v_call: TRBV18; d_call: TRBD2; j_call: TRBJ2-1; cdr3_nt: TGTGCCAGCTCTCAGTCGGCGGGAGCCTACAATGAGCAGTTCTTC; cdr3_aa: CASSQSAGAYNEQFF
clone_size: few; v_call: TRBV4-2; d_call: .; j_call: TRBJ2-3; cdr3_nt: TGTGCCAGCAGCCAAGGACAGTTAAGCACAGATACGCAGTATTTT; cdr3_aa: CASSQGQLSTDTQYF
clone_size: few; v_call: TRBV18; d_call: .; j_call: TRBJ2-3; cdr3_nt: TGTGCCAGCTCACCCGTTGCCGGCGTCAGCACAGATACGCAGTATTTT; cdr3_aa: CASSPVAGVSTDTQYF
clone_size: few; v_call: TRBV9; d_call: TRBD1; j_call: TRBJ2-7; cdr3_nt: TGTGCCAGCAGCTCCGGACAGGGGAATTCCTACGAGCAGTACTTC; cdr3_aa: CASSSGQGNSYEQYF
clone_size: .; v_call: TRBV20-1; d_call: .; j_call: TRBJ1-2; cdr3_nt: TGCAGTGCTAGAGGTGGAGGCCCCTATGGCTACACCTTC; cdr3_aa: CSARGGGPYGYTF
clone_size: many; v_call: TRBV10-3; d_call: TRBD2; j_call: TRBJ2-5; cdr3_nt: TGTGCCATCCGGCCTAGCGGGAGGGAGACCCAGTACTTC; cdr3_aa: CAIRPSGRETQYF
clone_size: .; v_call: TRBV5-1; d_call: .; j_call: TRBJ2-3; cdr3_nt: TGCGCCAGCAGCTTGGAAGGTTTAGGCATAGATACGCAGTATTTT; cdr3_aa: CASSLEGLGIDTQYF
clone_size: .; v_call: TRBV12-3/TRBV12-4; d_call: TRBD2; j_call: TRBJ2-7; cdr3_nt: TGTGCCAGCAGTCCCCCGGGACTAGCGGGAGTCTACGAGCAGTACTTC; cdr3_aa: CASSPPGLAGVYEQYF
clone_size: .; v_call: TRBV6-1; d_call: .; j_call: TRBJ1-3; cdr3_nt: TGTGCCAGCAGTGCGGAGGGCGGAAACACCATATATTTT; cdr3_aa: CASSAEGGNTIYF
clone_size: many; v_call: TRBV28; d_call: TRBD1; j_call: TRBJ1-3; cdr3_nt: TGTGCCAGCAGTTTATCGGGGACAGGAGCGGTTTCTGGAAACACCATATATTTT; cdr3_aa: CASSLSGTGAVSGNTIYF
clone_size: .; v_call: TRBV30; d_call: .; j_call: TRBJ2-7; cdr3_nt: TGTGCCTCGACGGGGGCAAACTTTTACGAGCAGTACTTC; cdr3_aa: CASTGANFYEQYF
clone_size: .; v_call: TRBV28; d_call: TRBD1; j_call: TRBJ2-5; cdr3_nt: TGTGCCAGCAGTAGCTACAGGGGGCTGGGAGAGACCCAGTACTTC; cdr3_aa: CASSSYRGLGETQYF
clone_size: many; v_call: TRBV7-9; d_call: .; j_call: TRBJ1-2; cdr3_nt: TGTGCCAGCAGCCCCGACAGCCTCGGCTACACCTTC; cdr3_aa: CASSPDSLGYTF
clone_size: few; v_call: TRBV5-1; d_call: TRBD1; j_call: TRBJ1-1; cdr3_nt: TGCGCCAGTAACCTGGGACAGGGGTACACTGAAGCTTTCTTT; cdr3_aa: CASNLGQGYTEAFF
clone_size: few; v_call: TRBV6-2/TRBV6-3; d_call: .; j_call: TRBJ2-7; cdr3_nt: TGTGCCAGCGCTACCCCGACGTCATACGAGCAGTACTTC; cdr3_aa: CASATPTSYEQYF
clone_size: .; v_call: TRBV5-6; d_call: TRBD2; j_call: TRBJ2-5; cdr3_nt: TGTGCCAGCAGCACCGGGACTAGAGGAGAGACCCAGTACTTC; cdr3_aa: CASSTGTRGETQYF
clone_size: many; v_call: TRBV12-3/TRBV12-4; d_call: .; j_call: TRBJ2-3; cdr3_nt: TGTGCCAGCAGTTGGGGGGTCACACATACGCAGTATTTT; cdr3_aa: CASSWGVTHTQYF
clone_size: .; v_call: TRBV12-3/TRBV12-4; d_call: .; j_call: TRBJ2-5; cdr3_nt: TGTGCCAGCAGTTTAGGCCAGGGGCAGTACTTC; cdr3_aa: CASSLGQGQYF
clone_size: few; v_call: TRBV4-3; d_call: .; j_call: TRBJ1-6; cdr3_nt: TGCGCCAGCAGCCAAGAGGGTTTTGGGGCTAACTCACCCCTCCACTTT; cdr3_aa: CASSQEGFGANSPLHF
clone_size: many; v_call: TRBV5-1; d_call: TRBD2; j_call: TRBJ2-1; cdr3_nt: TGCGCCAGCAGCAAAGATAGCGGGGGGTACAATGAGCAGTTCTTC; cdr3_aa: CASSKDSGGYNEQFF
clone_size: few; v_call: TRBV4-2; d_call: .; j_call: TRBJ1-2; cdr3_nt: TGTGCCAGCAGCCAAGGATCGCGGGATACAGGCTACACCTTC; cdr3_aa: CASSQGSRDTGYTF
clone_size: few; v_call: TRBV7-9; d_call: TRBD2; j_call: TRBJ2-1; cdr3_nt: TGTGCCAGCAGCTTAGCTCTAGCGGGAGGGTCCTACAATGAGCAGTTCTTC; cdr3_aa: CASSLALAGGSYNEQFF
clone_size: .; v_call: TRBV5-1; d_call: .; j_call: TRBJ2-5; cdr3_nt: TGCGCCAGCAGCTTACTGGGGACCGAAGAGACCCAGTACTTC; cdr3_aa: CASSLLGTEETQYF
clone_size: many; v_call: TRBV5-1; d_call: .; j_call: TRBJ2-5; cdr3_nt: TGCGCCAGCAGCTTGGCCGCCAGAACACAAGAGACCCAGTACTTC; cdr3_aa: CASSLAARTQETQYF
clone_size: .; v_call: TRBV20-1; d_call: .; j_call: TRBJ1-1; cdr3_nt: TGCAGTGCTAGACCAACACCACAGGTTTCGAACACTGAAGCTTTCTTT; cdr3_aa: CSARPTPQVSNTEAFF
clone_size: few; v_call: TRBV7-8; d_call: .; j_call: TRBJ2-1; cdr3_nt: TGTGCCAGCAGCTCCAAGACATTCACGTTTGGCCAGTTCTTC; cdr3_aa: CASSSKTFTFGQFF
clone_size: .; v_call: TRBV30; d_call: .; j_call: TRBJ2-6; cdr3_nt: TGTGCCTGGGCCCAGGGGGCCAACGTCCTGACTTTC; cdr3_aa: CAWAQGANVLTF